Described below is a single T cell receptor beta chain sequence and its context. Its matching antigen is unknown. With more than nine days of culture completed, CD4+ T cells were isolated. Days 3 and 7 were when half the medium was replaced with IL-2 medium. Some clones are missing from TCRdb's copy, which holds only in-frame ones; the method was immunoSEQ multiplex PCR. The table records tens of thousands of clones, about 73% of them present only once. The data derive from a study of vaccination effects on CD4 cells after COVID-19. Study context: Before sequencing, viral peptide pools were used by the ViraFEST assay to expand antigen-specific CD4+ T cells.

V was pared by 8 bases and J by 4 bases, with 11 bases between. The length of the CDR3 is 13 residues. From germline, CDR1 is MNHEY and CDR2 SVGAGI. Study conclusions and caveats: In the study, convalescent patients were few, and early post-infection timepoints were absent. Vaccine-induced clones in healthy vaccinees cross-reacted with common cold coronaviruses in only 1 of 255 cases.

The chain recombines TRBV6-5 with TRBJ1-4; the D gene is possibly TRBD1 (6 bases). This clonotype was sampled from a human donor who received a COVID-19 vaccine. The sample here was CD4+ T cells from PBMCs cultured without peptide, taken before COVID-19 vaccination. The CDR3 DNA follows: TGTGCCAGCTCAGGGGCGGGTAATGAAAAACTGTTTTTT. It is translated as CASSGAGNEKLFF.